This T cell receptor beta chain was found in a study of shared clonotypes between healthy human individuals. Study-wide points: Compared with memory subsets, naive subsets generally had larger estimated richness. Clonotype sharing across several donors was observed for 4.5% to 6.5% of naive CD4 clonotypes.

The authors distributed each subset's genomic DNA evenly over several immunoSEQ plates. When replicate PCRs were run on sorted subsets, they used 200 ng DNA, about 30,000 T cell genomes. Sequencing was performed with immunoSEQ multiplex PCR; in TCRdb, only in-frame clones are kept and a portion is missing. The repertoire holds some 1 million clones, with 65% to 75% as singletons. V lost 8 bases and J lost 9; bases outside the gene matches: 16. CDR1 is MNHEY and CDR2 is SMNVEV in the germline V gene (reference sequence). The CDR3 contains 15 residues. A single count supports this clone. The antigen remains unidentified.

The sequenced sample consisted of memory CD4+ T cells sorted from blood. Subset indicated: CD45RA-negative fraction. The clonotype comes from a man younger than 35 in good health. The chain couples TRBV27 to TRBJ2-1, with 7 bases matching TRBD2. CDR3 coding DNA: TGTGCCAGCCTGTCCTTTGGGGGAGGGCCAGGTGAGCAGTTCTTC. It is translated as CASLSFGGGPGEQFF.